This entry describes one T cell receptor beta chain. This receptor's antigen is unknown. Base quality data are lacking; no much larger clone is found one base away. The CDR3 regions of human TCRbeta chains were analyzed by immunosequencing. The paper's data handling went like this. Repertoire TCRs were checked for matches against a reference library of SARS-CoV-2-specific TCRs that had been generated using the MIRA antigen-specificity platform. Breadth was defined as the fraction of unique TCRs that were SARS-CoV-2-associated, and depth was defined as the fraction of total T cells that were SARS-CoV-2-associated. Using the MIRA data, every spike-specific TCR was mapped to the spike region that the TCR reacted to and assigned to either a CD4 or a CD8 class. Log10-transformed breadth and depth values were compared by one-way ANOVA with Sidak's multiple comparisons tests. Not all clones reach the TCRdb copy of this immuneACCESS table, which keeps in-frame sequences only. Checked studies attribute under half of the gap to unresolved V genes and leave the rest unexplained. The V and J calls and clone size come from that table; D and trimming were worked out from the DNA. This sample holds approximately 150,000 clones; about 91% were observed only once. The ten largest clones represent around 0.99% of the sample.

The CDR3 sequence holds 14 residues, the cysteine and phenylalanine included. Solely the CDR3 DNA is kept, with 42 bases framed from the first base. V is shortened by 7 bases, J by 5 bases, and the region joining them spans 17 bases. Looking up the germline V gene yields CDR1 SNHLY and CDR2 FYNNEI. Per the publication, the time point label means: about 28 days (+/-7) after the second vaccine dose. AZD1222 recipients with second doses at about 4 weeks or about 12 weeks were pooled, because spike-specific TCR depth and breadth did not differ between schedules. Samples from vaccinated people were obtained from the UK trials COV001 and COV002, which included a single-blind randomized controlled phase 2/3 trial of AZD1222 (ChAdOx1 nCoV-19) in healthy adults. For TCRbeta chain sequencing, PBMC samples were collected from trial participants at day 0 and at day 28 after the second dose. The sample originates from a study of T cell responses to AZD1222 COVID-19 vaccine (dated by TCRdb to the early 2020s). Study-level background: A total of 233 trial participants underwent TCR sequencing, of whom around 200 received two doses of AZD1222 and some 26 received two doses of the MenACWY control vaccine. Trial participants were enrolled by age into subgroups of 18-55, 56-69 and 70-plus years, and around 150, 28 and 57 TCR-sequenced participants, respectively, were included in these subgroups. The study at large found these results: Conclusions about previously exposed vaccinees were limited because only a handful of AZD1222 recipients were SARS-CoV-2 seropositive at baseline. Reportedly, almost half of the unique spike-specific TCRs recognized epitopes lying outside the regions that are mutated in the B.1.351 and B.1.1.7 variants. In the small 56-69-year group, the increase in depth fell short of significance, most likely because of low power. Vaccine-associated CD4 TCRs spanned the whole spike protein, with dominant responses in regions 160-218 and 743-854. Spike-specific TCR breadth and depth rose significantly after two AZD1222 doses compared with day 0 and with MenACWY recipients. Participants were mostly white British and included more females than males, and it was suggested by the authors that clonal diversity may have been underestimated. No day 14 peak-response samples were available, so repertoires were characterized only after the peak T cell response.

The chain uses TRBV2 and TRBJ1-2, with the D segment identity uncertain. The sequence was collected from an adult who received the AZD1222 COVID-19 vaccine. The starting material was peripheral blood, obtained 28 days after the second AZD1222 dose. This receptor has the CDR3 CASTQSTVGYGYTF. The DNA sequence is TGTGCCAGCACTCAGTCCACGGTGGGGTATGGCTACACCTTC.